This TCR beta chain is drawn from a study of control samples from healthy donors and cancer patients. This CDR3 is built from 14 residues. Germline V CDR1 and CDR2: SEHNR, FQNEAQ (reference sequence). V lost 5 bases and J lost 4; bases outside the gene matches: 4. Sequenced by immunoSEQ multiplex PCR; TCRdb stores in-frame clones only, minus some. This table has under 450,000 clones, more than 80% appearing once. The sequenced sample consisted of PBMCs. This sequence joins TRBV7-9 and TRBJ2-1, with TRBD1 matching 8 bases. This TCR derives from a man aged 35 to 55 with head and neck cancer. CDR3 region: CASSARGPYNEQFF. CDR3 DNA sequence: TGTGCCAGCAGCGCCAGGGGGCCGTACAATGAGCAGTTCTTC.